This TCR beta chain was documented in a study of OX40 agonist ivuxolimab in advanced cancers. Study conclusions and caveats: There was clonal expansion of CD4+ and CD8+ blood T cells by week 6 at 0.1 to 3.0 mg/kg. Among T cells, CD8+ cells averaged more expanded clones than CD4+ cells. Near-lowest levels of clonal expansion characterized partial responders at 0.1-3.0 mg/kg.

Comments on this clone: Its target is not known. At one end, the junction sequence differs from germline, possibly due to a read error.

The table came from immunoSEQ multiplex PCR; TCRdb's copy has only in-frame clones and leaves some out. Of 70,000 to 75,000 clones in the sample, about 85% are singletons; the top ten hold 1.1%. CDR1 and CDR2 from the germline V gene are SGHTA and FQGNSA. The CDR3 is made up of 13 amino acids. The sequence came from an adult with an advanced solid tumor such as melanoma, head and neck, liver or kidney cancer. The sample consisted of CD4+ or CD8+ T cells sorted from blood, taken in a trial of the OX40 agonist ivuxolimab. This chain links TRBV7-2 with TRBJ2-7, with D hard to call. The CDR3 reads CASSLAPRDEQYF. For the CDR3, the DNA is TGTGCCAGCAGTTTAGCCCCACGGGACGAGCAGTACTTC.